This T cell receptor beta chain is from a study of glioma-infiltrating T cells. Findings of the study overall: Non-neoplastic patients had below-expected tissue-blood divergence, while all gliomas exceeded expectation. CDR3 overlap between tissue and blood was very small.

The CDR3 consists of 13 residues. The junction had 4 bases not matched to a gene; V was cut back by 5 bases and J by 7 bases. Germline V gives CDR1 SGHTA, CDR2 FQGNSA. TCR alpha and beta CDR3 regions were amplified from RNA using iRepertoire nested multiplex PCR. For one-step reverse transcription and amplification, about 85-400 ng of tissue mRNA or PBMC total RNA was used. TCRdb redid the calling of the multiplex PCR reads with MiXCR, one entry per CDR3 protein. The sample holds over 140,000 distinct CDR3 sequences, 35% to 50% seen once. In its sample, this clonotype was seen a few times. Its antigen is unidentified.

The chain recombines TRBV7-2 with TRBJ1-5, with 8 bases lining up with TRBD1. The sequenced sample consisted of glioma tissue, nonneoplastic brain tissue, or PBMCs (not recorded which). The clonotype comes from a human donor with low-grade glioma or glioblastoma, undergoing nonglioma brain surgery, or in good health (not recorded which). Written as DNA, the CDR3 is TGTGCCAGCAGCCCAACAGGGGGACAGCCCCAGCATTTT. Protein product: CASSPTGGQPQHF.